The present T cell receptor (beta chain) was sequenced within a study of cytomegalovirus exposure and HLA in healthy donors. The PCR made use of 60 Vbeta and 13 Jbeta primers. Repertoires were generated with immunoSEQ multiplex PCR, while TCRdb's copy carries only in-frame clones and drops some. Among fewer than 150,000 clones listed, roughly 79% were seen once. Study-wide results and caveats: Some V segments, including TRBV6-2 and TRBV6-3, were excluded as indistinguishable.

A note on this clone: No antigen is known for it.

The germline V gene encodes CDR1 MNHNY and CDR2 SVGAGI (reference sequence). CDR3 length: 13 residues. V lost 8 bases and J 2 bases, leaving 9 bases between the germline ends. The sequence came from a young man in good health and CMV-seronegative. This chain uses TRBV6-6 with TRBJ1-4; the D is unclear. What was sequenced was PBMCs. The CDR3 sequence is CASVPRTNEKLFF. The CDR3 DNA is TGTGCCAGCGTGCCGCGGACTAATGAAAAACTGTTTTTT.